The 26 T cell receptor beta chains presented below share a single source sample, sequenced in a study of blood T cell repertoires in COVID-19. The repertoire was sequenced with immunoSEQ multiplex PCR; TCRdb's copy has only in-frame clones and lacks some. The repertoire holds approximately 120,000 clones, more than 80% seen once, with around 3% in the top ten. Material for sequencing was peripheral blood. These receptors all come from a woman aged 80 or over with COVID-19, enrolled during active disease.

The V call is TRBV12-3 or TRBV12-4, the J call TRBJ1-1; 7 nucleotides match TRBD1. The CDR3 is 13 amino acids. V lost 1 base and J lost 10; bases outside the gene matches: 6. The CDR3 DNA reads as TGTGCCAGCAGTTTAGTCCGAAACAGGGGAGCTTTCTTT. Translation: CASSLVRNRGAFF.

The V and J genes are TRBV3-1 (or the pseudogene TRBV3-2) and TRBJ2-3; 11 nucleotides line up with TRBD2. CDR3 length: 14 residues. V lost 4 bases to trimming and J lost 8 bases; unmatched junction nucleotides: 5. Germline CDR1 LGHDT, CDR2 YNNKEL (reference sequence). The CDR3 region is CASSPLGLAGTQYF. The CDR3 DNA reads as TGTGCCAGCAGCCCCCTCGGACTAGCGGGTACGCAGTATTTT.

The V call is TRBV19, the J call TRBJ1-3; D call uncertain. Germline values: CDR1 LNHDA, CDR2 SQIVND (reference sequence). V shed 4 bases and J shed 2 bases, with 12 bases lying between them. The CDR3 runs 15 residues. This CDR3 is CASSTSFGAGNTIYF. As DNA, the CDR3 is TGTGCCAGTAGTACCTCATTTGGAGCTGGAAACACCATATATTTT.

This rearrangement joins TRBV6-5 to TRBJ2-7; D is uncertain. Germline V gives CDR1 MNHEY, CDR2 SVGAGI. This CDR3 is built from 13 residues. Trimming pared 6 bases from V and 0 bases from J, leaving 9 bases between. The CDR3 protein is CASRLGSSYEQYF. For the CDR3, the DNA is TGTGCCAGCAGACTGGGCAGCTCCTACGAGCAGTACTTC.

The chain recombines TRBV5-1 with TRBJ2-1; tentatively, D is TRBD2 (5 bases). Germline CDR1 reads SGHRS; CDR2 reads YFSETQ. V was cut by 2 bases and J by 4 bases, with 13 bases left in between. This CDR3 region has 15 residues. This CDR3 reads CASSLTASRYNEQFF. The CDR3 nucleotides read TGCGCCAGCAGCTTAACAGCTAGCAGATACAATGAGCAGTTCTTC.

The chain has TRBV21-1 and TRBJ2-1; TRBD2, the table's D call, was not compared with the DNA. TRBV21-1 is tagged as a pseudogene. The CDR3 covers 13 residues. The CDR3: CASSDRTRDEQFF. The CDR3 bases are TGTGCCAGCAGCGATAGAACTAGAGACGAGCAGTTCTTC.

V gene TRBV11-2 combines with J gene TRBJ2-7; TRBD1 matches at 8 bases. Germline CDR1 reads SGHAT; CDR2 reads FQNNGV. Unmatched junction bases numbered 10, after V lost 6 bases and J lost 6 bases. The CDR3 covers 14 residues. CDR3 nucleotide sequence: TGTGCCAGCAGTCCCCCCGGACAGGGTCGCGAGCAGTACTTC. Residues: CASSPPGQGREQYF.

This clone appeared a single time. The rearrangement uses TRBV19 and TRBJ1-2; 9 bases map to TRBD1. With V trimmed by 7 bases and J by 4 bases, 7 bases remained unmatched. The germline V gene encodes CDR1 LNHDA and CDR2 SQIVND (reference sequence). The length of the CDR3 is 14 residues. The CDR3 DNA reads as TGTGCCAGTACCACCGGGACAGGGCCCTATGGCTACACCTTC. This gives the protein CASTTGTGPYGYTF.

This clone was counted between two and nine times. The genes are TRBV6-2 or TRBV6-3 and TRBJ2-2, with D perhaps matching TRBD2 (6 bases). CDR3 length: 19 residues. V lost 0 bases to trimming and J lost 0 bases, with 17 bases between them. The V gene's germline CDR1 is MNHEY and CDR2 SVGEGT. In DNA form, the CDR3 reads TGTGCCAGCAGTTACTCGAGTAATCCGGGGGACCCGAACACCGGGGAGCTGTTTTTT. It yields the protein CASSYSSNPGDPNTGELFF.

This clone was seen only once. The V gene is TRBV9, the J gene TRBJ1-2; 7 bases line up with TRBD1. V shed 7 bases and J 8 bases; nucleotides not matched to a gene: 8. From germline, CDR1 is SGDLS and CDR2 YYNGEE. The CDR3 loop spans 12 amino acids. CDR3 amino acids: CASYDRDGGYTF. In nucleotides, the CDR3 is TGTGCCAGCTACGACAGGGACGGCGGCTACACCTTC.

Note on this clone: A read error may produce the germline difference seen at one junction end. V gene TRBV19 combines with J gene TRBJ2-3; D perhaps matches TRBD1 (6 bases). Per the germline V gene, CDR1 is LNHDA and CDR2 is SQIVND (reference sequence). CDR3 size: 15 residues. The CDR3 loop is CASSLDRPSTDTQYF. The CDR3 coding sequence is TGTGCCAGTAGTCTAGACAGGCCTAGCACAGATACGCAGTATTTT. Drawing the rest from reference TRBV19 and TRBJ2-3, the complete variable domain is DGGITQSPKYLFRKEGQNVTLSCEQNLNHDAMYWYRQDPGQGLRLIYYSQIVNDFQKGDIAEGYSVSREKKESFPLTVTSAQKNPTAFYLCASSLDRPSTDTQYFGPGTRLTVL.

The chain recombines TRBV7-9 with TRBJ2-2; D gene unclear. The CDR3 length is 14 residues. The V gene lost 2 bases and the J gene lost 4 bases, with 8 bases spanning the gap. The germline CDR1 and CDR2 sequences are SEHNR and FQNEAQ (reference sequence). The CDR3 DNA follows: TGTGCCAGCAGCTTATCTACCATCACCGGGGAGCTGTTTTTT. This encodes CASSLSTITGELFF.

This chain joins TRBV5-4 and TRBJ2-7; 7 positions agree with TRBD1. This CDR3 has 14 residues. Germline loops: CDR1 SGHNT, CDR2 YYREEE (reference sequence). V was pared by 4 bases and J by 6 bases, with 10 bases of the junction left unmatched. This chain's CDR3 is CASSLPQGSTEQYF. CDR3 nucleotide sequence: TGTGCCAGCAGCCTCCCACAGGGGTCCACCGAGCAGTACTTC.

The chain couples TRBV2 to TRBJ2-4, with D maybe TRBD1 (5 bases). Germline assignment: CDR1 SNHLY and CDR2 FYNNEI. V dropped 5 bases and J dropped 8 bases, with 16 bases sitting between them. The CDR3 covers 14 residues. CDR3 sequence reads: CASSRMDTSDIQYF. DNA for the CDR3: TGTGCCAGCAGTCGCATGGACACGTCTGACATTCAGTACTTC.

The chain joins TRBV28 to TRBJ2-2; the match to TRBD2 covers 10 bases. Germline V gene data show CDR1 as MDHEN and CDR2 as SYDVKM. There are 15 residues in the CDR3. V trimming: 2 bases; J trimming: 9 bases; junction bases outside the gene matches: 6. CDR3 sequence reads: CASSLGPSGSRELFF. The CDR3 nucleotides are TGTGCCAGCAGTTTAGGGCCTAGCGGGAGCAGGGAGCTGTTTTTT.

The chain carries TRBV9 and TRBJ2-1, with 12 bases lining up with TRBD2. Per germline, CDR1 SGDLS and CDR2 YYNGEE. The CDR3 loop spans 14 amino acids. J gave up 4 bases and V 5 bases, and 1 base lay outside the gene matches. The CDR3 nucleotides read TGTGCCAGCAGGACTAGCGGGAGTTACAATGAGCAGTTCTTC. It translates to CASRTSGSYNEQFF.

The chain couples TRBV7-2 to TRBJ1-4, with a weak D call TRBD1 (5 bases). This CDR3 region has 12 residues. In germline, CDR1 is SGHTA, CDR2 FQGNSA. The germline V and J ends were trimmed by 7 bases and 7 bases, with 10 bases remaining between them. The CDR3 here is CASKQGGEKLFF. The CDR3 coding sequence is TGTGCCAGCAAGCAGGGTGGTGAAAAACTGTTTTTT.

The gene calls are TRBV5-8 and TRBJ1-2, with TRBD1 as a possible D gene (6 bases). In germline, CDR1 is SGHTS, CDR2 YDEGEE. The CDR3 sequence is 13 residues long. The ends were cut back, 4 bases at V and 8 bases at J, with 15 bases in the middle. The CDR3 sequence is CASSGGRELGYTF. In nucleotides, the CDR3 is TGTGCCAGCAGCGGGGGCCGTGAATTGGGCTACACCTTC.

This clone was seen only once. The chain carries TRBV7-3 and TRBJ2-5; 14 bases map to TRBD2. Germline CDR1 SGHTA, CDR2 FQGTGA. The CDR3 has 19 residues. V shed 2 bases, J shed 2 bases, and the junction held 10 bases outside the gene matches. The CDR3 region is CASSLQVGLAGAHQETQYF. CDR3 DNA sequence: TGTGCCAGCAGCTTACAGGTGGGACTAGCGGGGGCTCATCAAGAGACCCAGTACTTC. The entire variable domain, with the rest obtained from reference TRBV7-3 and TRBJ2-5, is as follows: GAGVSQTPSNKVTEKGKYVELRCDPISGHTALYWYRQSLGQGPEFLIYFQGTGAADDSGLPNDRFFAVRPEGSVSTLKIQRTERGDSAVYLCASSLQVGLAGAHQETQYFGPGTRLLVL.

The CDR3 region has the DNA TGTGCCAGCAGCCTCGACCCGACTAGCGGGAGCCACGAGCAGTACTTC. Encoded protein: CASSLDPTSGSHEQYF. V usage is TRBV9 and J usage is TRBJ2-7, with 12 bases fitting TRBD2. The V and J ends lost 4 bases and 5 bases, in that order; junction bases with no gene match: 10. CDR1 is SGDLS and CDR2 is YYNGEE in the germline V gene. CDR3 length equals 16 residues. The variable domain in full, completed from reference TRBV9 and TRBJ2-7, reads DSGVTQTPKHLITATGQRVTLRCSPRSGDLSVYWYQQSLDQGLQFLIQYYNGEERAKGNILERFSAQQFPDLHSELNLSSLELGDSALYFCASSLDPTSGSHEQYFGPGTRLTVT.

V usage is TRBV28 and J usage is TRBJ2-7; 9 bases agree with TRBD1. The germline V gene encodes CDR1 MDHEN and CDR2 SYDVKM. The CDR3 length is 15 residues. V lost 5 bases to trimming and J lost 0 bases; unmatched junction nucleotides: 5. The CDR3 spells CASSPTGGASYEQYF. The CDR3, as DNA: TGTGCCAGCAGTCCCACAGGGGGCGCCTCCTACGAGCAGTACTTC.

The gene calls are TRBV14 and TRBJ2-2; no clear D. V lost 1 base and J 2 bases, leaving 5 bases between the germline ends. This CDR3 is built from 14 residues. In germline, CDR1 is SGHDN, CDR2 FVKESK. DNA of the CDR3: TGTGCCAGCAGCCAAGGAGGAAACACCGGGGAGCTGTTTTTT. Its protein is CASSQGGNTGELFF.

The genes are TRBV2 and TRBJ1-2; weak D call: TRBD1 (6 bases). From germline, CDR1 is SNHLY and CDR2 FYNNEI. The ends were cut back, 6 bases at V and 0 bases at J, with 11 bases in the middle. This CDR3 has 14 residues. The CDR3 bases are TGTGCCAGCAGACCGGGACACTCTAACTATGGCTACACCTTC. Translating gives CASRPGHSNYGYTF.

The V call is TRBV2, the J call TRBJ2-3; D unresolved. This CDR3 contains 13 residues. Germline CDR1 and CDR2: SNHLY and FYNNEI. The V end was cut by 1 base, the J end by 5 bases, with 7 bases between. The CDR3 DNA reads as TGTGCCAGCAGTGAAGATGGGCAAGATACGCAGTATTTT. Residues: CASSEDGQDTQYF.

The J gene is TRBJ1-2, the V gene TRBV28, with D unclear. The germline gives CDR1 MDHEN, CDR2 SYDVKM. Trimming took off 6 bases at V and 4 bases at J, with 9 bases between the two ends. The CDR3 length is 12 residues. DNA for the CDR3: TGTGCCAGCAGAGCCGCCGTCTATGGCTACACCTTC. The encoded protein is CASRAAVYGYTF.

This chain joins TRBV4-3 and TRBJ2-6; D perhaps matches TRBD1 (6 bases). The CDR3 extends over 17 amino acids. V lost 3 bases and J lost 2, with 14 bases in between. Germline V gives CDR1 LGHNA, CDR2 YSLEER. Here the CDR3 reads CASSQDPGGAGANVLTF. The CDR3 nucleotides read TGCGCCAGCAGCCAGGACCCTGGGGGCGCTGGGGCCAACGTCCTGACTTTC.